Below, 25 T cell receptor beta chains from the same sample are listed, as sequenced in a study of shared clonotypes between healthy human individuals (dated by TCRdb to the early 2020s). The library relied on the immunoSEQ multiplex PCR assay. This is the immuneACCESS table as TCRdb keeps it, with only in-frame sequences that have V and J called. A part of the clones is gone; compared with another copy, unresolved V genes explain less than half, and the rest is unexplained. The sample table holds some 790,000 clones, of which roughly 72% were seen once. The ten most abundant clones make up around 1.8% of the sample. The material sequenced was memory CD4+ T cells sorted from blood. The label giving this sample's cell subset or site can be read as: CD45RA-negative fraction. The receptors shown here come from a woman aged 25 to 39 in good health.

The rearrangement links TRBV28 to TRBJ1-2; D ambiguous. This CDR3 contains 13 residues. V was shortened by 1 base and J by 8 bases, with 11 bases between the two germline ends. CDR1 and CDR2 (germline): MDHEN, SYDVKM. CDR3 nucleotide sequence: TGTGCCAGCAGTTTATCAGATCGCGGGGGCTACACCTTC. This codes for CASSLSDRGGYTF.

The chain is built from TRBV2 and TRBJ1-2, with D possibly matching TRBD1 (6 bases). The CDR3 sequence is 14 residues long. Germline values: CDR1 SNHLY, CDR2 FYNNEI. Between the trimmed V and J ends, which lost 6 bases and 8 bases, there was a span of 19 bases. The CDR3 loop is CASSTGQTGKGYTF. The CDR3 nucleotides read TGTGCCAGCAGCACCGGACAGACCGGGAAAGGCTACACCTTC.

The CDR3 loop reads CASSLDRGNEQYF. The CDR3 DNA is TGTGCCAGCAGCTTAGACAGGGGAAACGAGCAGTACTTC. The chain uses TRBV7-9 and TRBJ2-5; 7 bases fit TRBD1. The J call could be wrong; TRBJ2-7 is a better fit for the DNA end. The CDR3 loop spans 13 amino acids. CDR1 SEHNR and CDR2 FQNEAQ come from the germline V gene (reference sequence).

Regarding this clone: This same CDR3 is encoded by further DNA sequences in the sample. This rearrangement joins TRBV7-9 to TRBJ2-2; D not certain. The CDR3 runs 12 residues. V lost 3 bases and J lost 5, with 4 bases in between. Germline values: CDR1 SEHNR, CDR2 FQNEAQ (reference sequence). CDR3 bases: TGTGCCAGCAGCTTTGGTACCGGGGAGCTGTTTTTT. Amino acid sequence: CASSFGTGELFF.

V and J are TRBV7-9 and TRBJ1-2, with D tentatively TRBD1 (5 bases). CDR3 length: 15 residues. Germline lookup yields CDR1 SEHNR and CDR2 FQNEAQ (reference sequence). V lost 5 bases and J lost 4, with 17 bases in between. In nucleotides, the CDR3 is TGTGCCAGCAGCGCCGACAGCCCCAGGGTCTATGGCTACACCTTC. Amino acid sequence: CASSADSPRVYGYTF.

In this sample, this clone turned up a few times. As DNA, the CDR3 is TGTGCCAGTAGTATAGGGAGTCCGTCTAATGAAAAACTGTTTTTT. This gives the protein CASSIGSPSNEKLFF. The genes are TRBV19 and TRBJ1-4; no firm D call. Trimming removed 1 base from V and 3 bases from J, with 9 bases in between. Germline V gives CDR1 LNHDA, CDR2 SQIVND (reference sequence). This CDR3 spans 15 amino acids.

J is TRBJ1-2 and V is TRBV6-1; the match to TRBD1 covers 8 bases. Looked up from germline, CDR1 is MNHNS and CDR2 is SASEGT. With V trimmed by 4 bases and J by 3 bases, 7 bases remained unmatched. The CDR3 is 15 residues long. The CDR3 DNA follows: TGTGCCAGCAGTGTCCAACCGGGACAGGACTATGGCTACACCTTC. Amino acid sequence: CASSVQPGQDYGYTF.

This chain uses TRBV10-2 with TRBJ2-3; 13 nucleotides line up with TRBD2. Unmatched junction bases numbered 0, after V lost 4 bases and J lost 8 bases. The CDR3 length is 13 residues. From germline, CDR1 is WSHSY and CDR2 SAAADI. The CDR3: CASSGTSGGTQYF. The CDR3 DNA reads TGCGCCAGCAGTGGGACTAGCGGGGGTACGCAGTATTTT.

J is TRBJ2-5 and V is TRBV29-1, with 12 bases identical to TRBD1. The J call may be in error: the DNA end matches TRBJ2-7 better. CDR1 SQVTM and CDR2 ANQGSEA come from the germline V gene. This CDR3 is built from 14 residues. CDR3 amino acids: CSVGAGTGGDEQYF. The CDR3 DNA follows: TGCAGCGTCGGTGCCGGGACAGGGGGCGACGAGCAGTACTTC.

The chain has TRBV11-2 and TRBJ2-2; TRBD2 is a possible D gene (5 bases). V lost 3 bases to trimming and J lost 4 bases, with 15 bases between them. Germline-derived CDR1 and CDR2 are SGHAT and FQNNGV. This CDR3 comprises 16 residues. For the CDR3, the DNA is TGTGCCAGCAGCTTGGTTTTCAGAGGAGGCACCGGGGAGCTGTTTTTT. It yields the protein CASSLVFRGGTGELFF.

V is TRBV7-2 and J is TRBJ2-4; 12 bases line up with TRBD2. Germline V gene lookup returns CDR1 SGHTA and CDR2 FQGNSA. The CDR3 is 20 amino acids. The V and J ends lost 0 bases and 1 base, in that order; junction bases with no gene match: 10. The CDR3 protein is CASSLAASGRGAQAKNIQYF. The DNA for the CDR3 is TGTGCCAGCAGCTTAGCGGCTAGCGGGAGGGGTGCACAGGCCAAAAACATTCAGTACTTC.

The gene calls are TRBV11-2 and TRBJ1-1, with D hard to call. This CDR3 spans 14 amino acids. The germline gives CDR1 SGHAT, CDR2 FQNNGV. The ends were cut back, 5 bases at V and 3 bases at J, with 13 bases in the middle. As DNA, the CDR3 is TGTGCCAGCAGCAACTGGGGAGGCGACACTGAAGCTTTCTTT. Encoded protein: CASSNWGGDTEAFF.

V usage is TRBV7-6 and J usage is TRBJ2-2; D not certain. CDR3 length: 13 amino acids. From germline, CDR1 is SGHVS and CDR2 FNYEAQ. V was trimmed by 3 bases and J by 2 bases, leaving 4 bases between them. The CDR3 DNA follows: TGTGCCAGCAGCTTTGTTAACACCGGGGAGCTGTTTTTT. Translating gives CASSFVNTGELFF.

This chain connects TRBV5-4 to TRBJ2-5; a possible D gene is TRBD2 (6 bases). Trimming removed 0 bases from V and 3 bases from J, with 9 bases in between. The CDR3 has 14 residues. Germline V gives CDR1 SGHNT, CDR2 YYREEE (reference sequence). The CDR3 loop is CASSLEVAEETQYF. In nucleotides, the CDR3 is TGTGCCAGCAGCTTGGAGGTAGCGGAAGAGACCCAGTACTTC.

In its sample, this clone was seen many times. This sequence joins TRBV6-1 and TRBJ1-2; D might be TRBD1 (5 bases). The CDR3 consists of 15 residues. CDR1 and CDR2 (germline): MNHNS, SASEGT. V was cut by 1 base and J by 0 bases, with 9 bases left in between. The chain's CDR3 is CASSEGLGANYGYTF. DNA of the CDR3: TGTGCCAGCAGTGAAGGGTTAGGGGCTAACTATGGCTACACCTTC.

V usage is TRBV2 and J usage is TRBJ2-1; 7 bases map to TRBD1. The CDR3 totals 14 residues. V trimming: 6 bases; J trimming: 0 bases; junction bases outside the gene matches: 2. The germline CDR1 and CDR2 sequences are SNHLY and FYNNEI. The CDR3 region is CASRDRSSYNEQFF. The CDR3 coding sequence is TGTGCCAGCAGGGACAGGAGCTCCTACAATGAGCAGTTCTTC. The whole variable domain, filled in from reference TRBV2 and TRBJ2-1, reads EPEVTQTPSHQVTQMGQEVILRCVPISNHLYFYWYRQILGQKVEFLVSFYNNEISEKSEIFDDQFSVERPDGSNFTLKIRSTKLEDSAMYFCASRDRSSYNEQFFGPGTRLTVL.

The chain couples TRBV21-1 to TRBJ1-5; the table's D call, TRBD1, was not checked against the DNA. TRBV21-1 constitutes a pseudogene. This CDR3 is 13 amino acids long. This chain's CDR3 is CASNVQGSRPQHF. In DNA, the CDR3 is TGTGCCAGCAATGTACAGGGATCTCGGCCCCAGCATTTT.

The gene calls are TRBV2 and TRBJ1-2; D possibly corresponds to TRBD1 (5 bases). Germline V gene data show CDR1 as SNHLY and CDR2 as FYNNEI. This CDR3 comprises 13 residues. V shed 4 bases and J shed 8 bases, with 14 bases lying between them. The CDR3 loop reads CASSGDQVRGYTF. DNA for the CDR3: TGTGCCAGCAGTGGGGACCAGGTGAGAGGCTACACCTTC.

V usage is TRBV28 and J usage is TRBJ1-1; 7 nucleotides line up with TRBD1. Trimming took 5 bases from V and 3 from J; bases not matched to a gene: 12. CDR1 MDHEN and CDR2 SYDVKM come from the germline V gene. The CDR3 is 16 amino acids. CDR3 DNA sequence: TGTGCCAGCAGTATGACAGGGATGGCCGGGTACACTGAAGCTTTCTTT. This sequence encodes CASSMTGMAGYTEAFF.

This sequence joins TRBV19 and TRBJ1-2; D gene uncertain. Germline CDR1 LNHDA, CDR2 SQIVND (reference sequence). The ends were cut back, 0 bases at V and 8 bases at J, with 13 bases in the middle. CDR3 length: 14 amino acids. CDR3 region: CASSIDLGAGGYTF. DNA of the CDR3: TGTGCCAGTAGTATAGATCTGGGTGCTGGAGGCTACACCTTC.

The J gene is TRBJ1-2, the V gene TRBV7-9, with 9 positions matching TRBD1. CDR3 size: 16 residues. The ends lost 5 bases at V and 6 bases at J; junction bases unmatched: 13. Germline V gene lookup returns CDR1 SEHNR and CDR2 FQNEAQ (reference sequence). CDR3 sequence reads: CASSRGTGPIGDGYTF. CDR3 in DNA: TGTGCCAGCAGCCGAGGGACAGGGCCGATCGGGGATGGCTACACCTTC.

CDR3 DNA sequence: TGTGCCAGCAGCCCCGGCGGAGCTTTAGTCTACGAGCAGTACTTC. It translates to CASSPGGALVYEQYF. The chain joins TRBV9 to TRBJ2-7; D is undetermined. The CDR3 sequence is 15 residues long. The V end lost 4 bases, the J end lost 3 bases, and 17 bases lay between the germline ends. Germline CDR1 and CDR2: SGDLS and YYNGEE. The entire variable domain, with the rest obtained from reference TRBV9 and TRBJ2-7, is as follows: DSGVTQTPKHLITATGQRVTLRCSPRSGDLSVYWYQQSLDQGLQFLIQYYNGEERAKGNILERFSAQQFPDLHSELNLSSLELGDSALYFCASSPGGALVYEQYFGPGTRLTVT.

This chain connects TRBV28 to TRBJ2-3, with unresolved D. The CDR3 is made up of 11 amino acids. V was shortened by 4 bases and J by 6 bases, with 5 bases between the two germline ends. The germline V gene has CDR1 MDHEN and CDR2 SYDVKM. CDR3 DNA: TGTGCCAGCAGTTCCGACGATACGCAGTATTTT. Translating gives CASSSDDTQYF.

The chain couples TRBV9 to TRBJ2-1, with D unresolved. CDR3 length equals 14 residues. Germline V gene sequence: CDR1 SGDLS, CDR2 YYNGEE. The ends were cut back, 2 bases at V and 6 bases at J, with 12 bases in the middle. The CDR3 nucleotides are TGTGCCAGCAGCGTGGAGTATTTGGGCAATGAGCAGTTCTTC. Protein sequence: CASSVEYLGNEQFF.

J is TRBJ1-1 and V is TRBV6-1, with D unresolved. In germline, CDR1 is MNHNS, CDR2 SASEGT. The CDR3 length is 14 residues. Trimming left V 2 bases short and J 1 base short, with 8 bases between. The CDR3 DNA sequence: TGTGCCAGCAGTGAAACTCCGCCGAACACTGAAGCTTTCTTT. Protein sequence: CASSETPPNTEAFF.